Below, one T cell receptor (beta chain) is given with its context. The data were taken from a study of blood T cell repertoires in COVID-19. Study summary: Italy, Spain and the United States were the sources of the convalescent and acute COVID-19 samples. In each case, the material was cDNA or gDNA derived from T cells, B-cell-depleted T cells, or PBMCs.

This CDR3 spans 16 amino acids. CDR1 is SGHNT and CDR2 is YENEEA in the germline V gene. Trimming removed 7 bases at V and 5 bases at J, with 20 bases between. In the source study's methods: By means of reference gene primer amplification, nucleated cell counts were estimated. This table comes from immunoSEQ multiplex PCR, and its TCRdb copy is limited to in-frame clones, with some not included. The V and J calls and the clone size are those of that table, but D and trimming were determined from the DNA. The sample lists approximately 69,000 clones, around four fifths occurring once. The sequenced sample consisted of peripheral blood. The V call is TRBV11-3, the J call TRBJ2-2; a weak D match, TRBD2 (6 bases). The source is a woman older than 75 with acute or convalescent COVID-19. CDR3 in amino acids: CASNQLAGTGTGELFF. CDR3 DNA: TGTGCCAGCAACCAACTAGCTGGCACAGGAACCGGGGAGCTGTTTTTT.